This T cell receptor (beta chain) was recorded in a study of blood T cell repertoires in COVID-19. Study-wide context: COVID-19 samples from acute and convalescent phases originated in the United States, Italy and Spain. The analysed material was cDNA or gDNA that came from T cells, B-cell-depleted T cells, or PBMCs.

Per germline, CDR1 SGHNT and CDR2 YYREEE (reference sequence). The CDR3 consists of 16 residues. Trimming pared 4 bases from V and 3 bases from J, leaving 16 bases between. Original handling: Amplification of reference gene primers provided the estimated nucleated cell counts. Profiling relied on immunoSEQ multiplex PCR, and the TCRdb table lists in-frame clones only, not all of them. The D gene and trimming were derived from the DNA, and the V and J assignments and clone size from that table. The sample includes about 270,000 clones, around 81% seen only once; the top ten take roughly 2.9%. This receptor was obtained from a woman aged 55-70 years with active or convalescent COVID-19. The V and J genes are TRBV5-4 and TRBJ2-2, with a weak D call TRBD2 (6 bases). Material: peripheral blood. The CDR3 region is CASSTATGGYTGELFF. CDR3 bases: TGTGCCAGCAGCACAGCCACCGGGGGATACACCGGGGAGCTGTTTTTT.